These T cell receptor beta chains were read from a single sample in a study of CD8 T cells in ankylosing spondylitis. TCRdb independently ran MiXCR on the 5' RACE reads; one entry per CDR3 protein. The sample records over 600,000 distinct CDR3 sequences, 19% being singletons. The sample taken for sequencing was blood, either unsorted or a sorted T cell fraction (not recorded which). Receptors originate from a male donor with ankylosing spondylitis. Both conserved end residues are part of each CDR3. The D gene is left open where the match is weak. Clone size is shown for a subset of rows, as once, few, many or a class of expanded clone.

size: -; J: TRBJ2-7; D: TRBD2; V: TRBV7-8; CDR3: CASSAELAGAYEQYF; DNA: TGTGCCAGCAGCGCGGAACTAGCGGGAGCCTACGAGCAGTACTTC
size: many; J: TRBJ1-6; D: -; V: TRBV20-1; CDR3: CSAREQGLGSPLHF; DNA: TGCAGTGCTAGAGAGCAGGGACTTGGATCACCCCTCCACTTT
size: -; J: TRBJ1-1; D: -; V: TRBV29-1; CDR3: CSVGYPRNTEAFF; DNA: TGCAGCGTTGGTTACCCGCGGAACACTGAAGCTTTCTTT
size: -; J: TRBJ1-1; D: -; V: TRBV10-2; CDR3: CASSDTLRRTITEAFF; DNA: TGCGCCAGCAGTGATACCCTTCGACGGACCATAACTGAAGCTTTCTTT
size: -; J: TRBJ2-3; D: TRBD1; V: TRBV6-4; CDR3: CASSEGQGDTDTQYF; DNA: TGTGCCAGCAGTGAGGGACAGGGGGACACAGATACGCAGTATTTT
size: few; J: TRBJ2-7; D: -; V: TRBV7-2; CDR3: CASSPQQGSSYEQYF; DNA: TGTGCCAGCAGTCCACAGCAGGGAAGCTCCTACGAGCAGTACTTC
size: few; J: TRBJ2-3; D: TRBD1; V: TRBV28; CDR3: CASSRPTGITDTQYF; DNA: TGTGCCAGCAGTAGACCGACAGGGATCACAGATACGCAGTATTTT
size: -; J: TRBJ2-5; D: TRBD1; V: TRBV5-1; CDR3: CASSSRETGGRETQYF; DNA: TGCGCCAGCAGCTCACGGGAGACAGGGGGCAGGGAGACCCAGTACTTC
size: -; J: TRBJ2-3; D: TRBD2; V: TRBV29-1; CDR3: CSVEWLNFSLAGDPDTQYF; DNA: TGCAGCGTTGAATGGTTGAATTTCTCTCTAGCGGGAGACCCAGATACGCAGTATTTT
size: few; J: TRBJ2-1; D: -; V: TRBV11-2; CDR3: CASSYYGSSYNEQFF; DNA: TGTGCCAGCAGCTATTATGGAAGCTCCTACAATGAGCAGTTCTTC
size: few; J: TRBJ1-6; D: -; V: TRBV11-1; CDR3: CASSLHPANSPLHF; DNA: TGTGCCAGCAGCTTGCACCCAGCCAATTCACCCCTCCACTTT
size: -; J: TRBJ1-4; D: TRBD1; V: TRBV4-2; CDR3: CASSQSRGAQGKLFF; DNA: TGTGCCAGCAGCCAATCCAGGGGGGCTCAGGGAAAACTGTTTTTT
size: -; J: TRBJ1-1; D: -; V: TRBV4-1; CDR3: CASSQDRRVRGEDTEAFF; DNA: TGCGCCAGCAGCCAAGATAGGAGGGTCAGGGGAGAGGACACTGAAGCTTTCTTT
size: few; J: TRBJ2-1; D: TRBD2; V: TRBV7-2; CDR3: CASSLARSGSSYNEQFF; DNA: TGTGCCAGCAGCTTAGCGCGTAGCGGGAGCTCCTACAATGAGCAGTTCTTC
size: many; J: TRBJ1-5; D: -; V: TRBV27; CDR3: CASSLLGQPQHF; DNA: TGTGCCAGCAGCTTGTTGGGTCAGCCCCAGCATTTT
size: few; J: TRBJ2-2; D: -; V: TRBV5-1; CDR3: CASSFSRGLTGELFF; DNA: TGCGCCAGCAGCTTTAGTAGAGGATTAACCGGGGAGCTGTTTTTT
size: -; J: TRBJ2-2; D: TRBD2; V: TRBV28; CDR3: CASHGGGVGTGELFF; DNA: TGTGCCAGCCACGGGGGGGGCGTTGGCACCGGGGAGCTGTTTTTT
size: -; J: TRBJ1-1; D: -; V: TRBV7-2; CDR3: CASSYPDLSREAFF; DNA: TGTGCCAGCAGCTATCCGGACCTCTCGAGGGAAGCTTTCTTT
size: few; J: TRBJ1-1; D: -; V: TRBV20-1; CDR3: CSARGGDHRF; DNA: TGCAGTGCTAGAGGGGGGGACCACCGTTTT
size: many; J: TRBJ1-1; D: TRBD1; V: TRBV29-1; CDR3: CSVEDRAGGPPYAAFF; DNA: TGCAGCGTTGAAGATCGGGCAGGGGGCCCACCCTATGCAGCTTTCTTT
size: -; J: TRBJ2-2; D: -; V: TRBV7-9; CDR3: CASSPSFSNTGELFF; DNA: TGTGCCAGCAGCCCCTCCTTCTCGAACACCGGGGAGCTGTTTTTT
size: once; J: TRBJ2-3; D: TRBD2; V: TRBV7-8; CDR3: CASSLGYGGTSTDTQYF; DNA: TGTGCCAGCAGCTTAGGTTACGGGGGGACTAGCACAGATACGCAGTATTTT
size: few; J: TRBJ2-1; D: -; V: TRBV15; CDR3: CATSRDPDHSEQFF; DNA: TGTGCCACCAGCAGAGATCCGGATCACAGTGAGCAGTTCTTC
size: few; J: TRBJ2-6; D: -; V: TRBV12-3/TRBV12-4; CDR3: CASIGEGSGANVLTF; DNA: TGTGCCAGCATTGGAGAAGGCTCTGGGGCCAACGTCCTGACTTTC
size: -; J: TRBJ1-1; D: -; V: TRBV4-2; CDR3: CASSQDQEFGYTEAFF; DNA: TGTGCCAGCAGCCAAGATCAGGAGTTCGGGTACACTGAAGCTTTCTTT
size: -; J: TRBJ2-7; D: TRBD1; V: TRBV10-3; CDR3: CAISAPGDRAYEQYF; DNA: TGTGCCATCAGTGCCCCCGGGGACAGAGCCTACGAGCAGTACTTC
size: few; J: TRBJ2-1; D: -; V: TRBV12-3/TRBV12-4; CDR3: CASSLEIRYYNEQFF; DNA: TGTGCCAGCAGTTTAGAGATTAGATACTACAATGAGCAGTTCTTC
size: few; J: TRBJ2-2; D: -; V: TRBV12-3/TRBV12-4; CDR3: CASTLVGSRAGELFF; DNA: TGTGCCAGCACCCTGGTAGGGTCGAGGGCCGGGGAGCTGTTTTTT
size: few; J: TRBJ2-5; D: -; V: TRBV5-1; CDR3: CASSPRTVLGQETQYF; DNA: TGCGCCAGCAGCCCCCGGACGGTACTTGGCCAAGAGACCCAGTACTTC
size: -; J: TRBJ2-7; D: TRBD2; V: TRBV4-3; CDR3: CASSPGASGSGSYEQYF; DNA: TGCGCCAGCAGCCCAGGAGCTAGCGGGAGTGGTTCCTACGAGCAGTACTTC
size: few; J: TRBJ1-5; D: TRBD1; V: TRBV11-2; CDR3: CASSLRQGDGQPQHF; DNA: TGTGCCAGCAGCCTCCGACAGGGTGACGGTCAGCCCCAGCATTTT
size: few; J: TRBJ2-3; D: -; V: TRBV5-1; CDR3: CASSFGPMGDTQYF; DNA: TGCGCCAGCAGCTTTGGACCGATGGGAGATACGCAGTATTTT
size: few; J: TRBJ1-5; D: -; V: TRBV10-3; CDR3: CAISVSQGGGQPQHF; DNA: TGTGCCATCAGTGTTAGCCAGGGTGGAGGCCAGCCCCAGCATTTT
size: few; J: TRBJ2-1; D: -; V: TRBV11-1; CDR3: CASSLQGGGKFF; DNA: TGTGCCAGCAGCTTGCAGGGGGGGGGAAAGTTCTTC
size: -; J: TRBJ1-1; D: -; V: TRBV19; CDR3: CASSIGDFTEAFF; DNA: TGTGCCAGTAGTATAGGGGACTTCACTGAAGCTTTCTTT
size: many; J: TRBJ1-6; D: -; V: TRBV28; CDR3: CASSLGLRLGSPLHF; DNA: TGTGCCAGCAGTTTAGGTCTGAGGTTGGGTTCACCCCTCCACTTT
size: many; J: TRBJ2-3; D: TRBD2; V: TRBV7-8; CDR3: CASSPSGGSTDTQYF; DNA: TGTGCCAGCAGTCCCAGCGGGGGTAGCACAGATACGCAGTATTTT
size: -; J: TRBJ2-1; D: -; V: TRBV19; CDR3: CASSPQRTPTFDEQFF; DNA: TGTGCCAGTAGTCCCCAGCGGACTCCTACCTTCGATGAGCAGTTCTTC
size: many; J: TRBJ1-2; D: TRBD1; V: TRBV9; CDR3: CASSLIGDSYYGYTF; DNA: TGTGCCAGCAGCCTAATTGGGGACAGCTACTATGGCTACACCTTC
size: many; J: TRBJ2-5; D: -; V: TRBV28; CDR3: CASRRVQTKQETQYF; DNA: TGTGCCAGCCGAAGGGTCCAGACGAAACAAGAGACCCAGTACTTC
size: few; J: TRBJ2-3; D: -; V: TRBV4-3; CDR3: CASSQEGSSADTQYF; DNA: TGCGCCAGCAGCCAAGAAGGGAGTTCGGCAGATACGCAGTATTTT
size: -; J: TRBJ2-1; D: -; V: TRBV11-2; CDR3: CASSLDLTSPEQFF; DNA: TGTGCCAGCAGCTTAGATCTAACTAGCCCTGAGCAGTTCTTC
size: -; J: TRBJ1-2; D: -; V: TRBV2; CDR3: CASSEQGRRGYTF; DNA: TGTGCCAGCAGTGAACAGGGCAGACGAGGCTACACCTTC
size: few; J: TRBJ2-5; D: -; V: TRBV12-3/TRBV12-4; CDR3: CASSLAWAEETQYF; DNA: TGTGCCAGCAGTTTAGCATGGGCCGAAGAGACCCAGTACTTC
size: few; J: TRBJ1-1; D: TRBD1; V: TRBV12-3/TRBV12-4; CDR3: CASTVGGIRNTEAFF; DNA: TGTGCCAGCACCGTAGGGGGCATTCGGAACACTGAAGCTTTCTTT
size: few; J: TRBJ1-2; D: -; V: TRBV4-1; CDR3: CASSQTAPTLGGDGYTF; DNA: TGCGCCAGCAGCCAAACCGCCCCTACCTTGGGAGGCGATGGCTACACCTTC
size: -; J: TRBJ1-4; D: -; V: TRBV4-1; CDR3: CASSQDYGATNEKLFF; DNA: TGCGCCAGCAGCCAAGATTACGGTGCAACTAATGAAAAACTGTTTTTT
size: -; J: TRBJ2-1; D: TRBD1; V: TRBV5-1; CDR3: CASSWDRTSYNEQFF; DNA: TGCGCCAGCAGCTGGGACAGGACCTCCTACAATGAGCAGTTCTTC
size: -; J: TRBJ2-1; D: TRBD2; V: TRBV12-3/TRBV12-4; CDR3: CASSRPGTSDNEQFF; DNA: TGTGCCAGCAGTCGCCCCGGGACTAGCGATAATGAGCAGTTCTTC
size: -; J: TRBJ1-6; D: -; V: TRBV11-2; CDR3: CASSFRGYNSPLHF; DNA: TGTGCCAGCAGCTTTCGGGGCTATAATTCACCCCTCCACTTT
size: -; J: TRBJ1-1; D: -; V: TRBV7-2; CDR3: CASSFSGADTEAFF; DNA: TGTGCCAGCAGCTTTTCAGGGGCGGACACTGAAGCTTTCTTT
size: few; J: TRBJ2-1; D: TRBD2; V: TRBV3-1; CDR3: CASSPSGTSRDEQFF; DNA: TGTGCCAGCAGCCCCTCCGGGACTAGCCGTGATGAGCAGTTCTTC
size: few; J: TRBJ2-2; D: -; V: TRBV7-6; CDR3: CASSLLRAGELFF; DNA: TGTGCCAGCAGCTTACTGCGCGCCGGGGAGCTGTTTTTT
size: -; J: TRBJ2-5; D: TRBD1; V: TRBV24-1; CDR3: CATSDPRGSQETQYF; DNA: TGTGCCACCAGTGATCCCAGGGGGAGCCAAGAGACCCAGTACTTC
size: -; J: TRBJ2-1; D: -; V: TRBV6-4; CDR3: CASSDISAPYNEQFF; DNA: TGTGCCAGCAGTGACATCAGTGCCCCCTACAATGAGCAGTTCTTC